Below, one T cell receptor beta chain is given with its context. Its target is not known. CDR1 and CDR2 (germline): DFQATT, SNEGSKA (reference sequence). The CDR3 contains 13 residues. This sample was taken from a study of monozygotic twins with inflammatory bowel disease. The study's findings and limits: With others, IBD patients shared fewer clonotypes than healthy twins did, especially with disease activity.

Each TCR library used roughly 4,000 ng of total RNA. TCRdb re-analyzed the 5' RACE reads; it lists each CDR3 protein once, without DNA. The sample has 310,000 or so distinct CDR3 sequences, and its top ten clones hold around 2%. Donors each gave approximately 2.4 ml of blood. This receptor was taken from a human donor with ulcerative colitis or Crohn's disease, or a healthy co-twin of an affected twin (not recorded which). What was sequenced was blood. This chain links TRBV20-1 with TRBJ2-7; TCRdb lists TRBD2, though no DNA is available to test this call. The CDR3 is CSALAGASYEQYF.